What follows describes a single T cell receptor (beta chain). The table lists this clone with a few counts. Its antigen has not been determined. Per-base qualities were not stored, and no clone one base away is much larger. Healthy HIV-negative adults with no recently reported acute infections or vaccinations were included as donors. Only Caucasian adults living in Nashville, Tennessee, USA were represented among the donors. In the unsorted samples, 90 million or so PBMCs were counted, and genomic DNA was extracted using the QIAamp DNA Blood Mini kit. Blood was collected by leukapheresis, and PBMCs were isolated by Ficoll-Histopaque density gradient centrifugation and then cryopreserved in liquid nitrogen vapor phase. TCR CDR3 regions were amplified from genomic DNA by multiplex PCR using the deep immunoSEQ assay. Extracted genomic DNA from each cell subset was spread evenly across all wells of several immunoSEQ 96-well plates, with each plate serving as a replicate. For unsorted PBMC, around 290 ng of genomic DNA, equivalent to around 30,000 T cell genomes, went into each replicate PCR. Ten immunoSEQ deep assay plates were used to sequence the unsorted PBMC genomic DNA. The purified libraries were quantified using a Qubit 3.0 fluorometer, sized with a Bioanalyzer 2100, and then quantified again using the KAPA Library Quantification kit. Each immunoSEQ 96-well plate was sequenced on its own single-read 150-cycle Illumina NextSeq 550 flow cell. As for the original processing: Because only junctional sequences without quality scores were contained in the immunoSEQ output, filtering matching that applied to full-length reads could not be performed. To assign V/J genes and CDR3, sequences were annotated using PyIR, a Python wrapper for IgBLAST v1.9, with IMGT germline references. Reads were removed for weak V/J assignments (E-value above 1e-6), missing CDR3, stop codons, out-of-frame junctions, or ambiguous translated residues. A V3J clonotype was defined by an identical inferred V gene, J gene, and CDR3 amino acid sequence. Percentage overlap between repertoires was computed as shared unique clonotypes divided by the size of the smaller repertoire. RTK rarefaction, the Chao1 estimator, and Recon v2.1 estimates of unobserved clonotypes were used to assess repertoire richness. This immuneACCESS table, as held by TCRdb, lists in-frame sequences with V and J called but not all clones. Of the missing ones, under half trace to an unresolved V gene in checked studies; the others have no known cause. The DNA was the basis for D and trimming; V, J and clone size are from that table. This sample holds some 96,000 clones; about 45% were observed only once. Approximately 16% of the sample belongs to the ten largest clones.

This sample was taken from a study of shared clonotypes between healthy human individuals (dated by TCRdb to 2019 to 2021). At the level of the whole study: A couple of women and three men aged 18 to 49 years were included in the cohort. The study deeply sequenced blood TCR repertoires of about 5 healthy adults to estimate repertoire size and the extent of clonotype sharing between individuals. To increase sequencing depth and limit assay-specific biases, different laboratories used diverse techniques to prepare libraries and sequence TCR repertoires. Each donor's leukapheresis produced roughly between about 0.8 and 10 billion PBMCs. Overall study outcomes, separate from this receptor: Sampling was restricted to blood, and TCR repertoires in tissue are likely to differ from TCR repertoires in blood. Because the study included a small number of donors, the genetic and exposure-history diversity represented was limited. Pairwise subsampling led to the expectation that sequencing depth would affect the degree of clonotype sharing among donors.

This TCR was sampled from a woman between 40 and 50 years old in good health. Some clones in this sample may be carry-over from other donors' samples. Sequencing input: PBMCs.

At the DNA level, the sequence is TGTGCCAGCACCAAAGAGGACACCGGGGAGCTGTTTTTT. It codes for CASTKEDTGELFF. Recombination linked TRBV6-5 to TRBJ2-2; the D gene cannot be named for sure. The CDR1 and CDR2 encoded by the germline V gene are MNHEY and SVGAGI. Deletion took 7 bases off V and 3 bases off J, with a span of 9 bases between the germline ends. The cysteine opens and the phenylalanine closes a CDR3 of 13 amino acids. Just CDR3 DNA is preserved here, 39 bases in frame from base 1.